A selection of T cell receptor beta chains follows, all from one sample in a study of blood T cell repertoires in COVID-19. The data were produced by immunoSEQ multiplex PCR, yet TCRdb's version contains in-frame clones alone and is incomplete. In the table there are 350,000 to 450,000 clones, around 87% of which are singletons. Sequencing was carried out using PBMCs or T cells enriched from blood (not recorded which). The receptors come from a man aged 25 to 40 who had recovered from COVID-19. Both conserved end residues are part of each CDR3. The D gene is left open where the match is weak. Size is omitted from some rows. Given values are once, few, many or a class for expanded clones.

clone size,V gene,D gene,J gene,CDR3 length,CDR3 DNA,CDR3 protein
.,TRBV3-1/TRBV3-2,.,TRBJ2-2,12,TGTGCCAGCACCCTTGAGGCCGGGGAGCTGTTTTTT,CASTLEAGELFF
.,TRBV5-4,TRBD2,TRBJ2-4,15,TGTGCCAGCAGCCGCTCAACTAGCGTGGGAAACATTCAGTACTTC,CASSRSTSVGNIQYF
once,TRBV7-9,.,TRBJ1-3,15,TGTGCCAGCAGCTTCCGGGGGGCGGAAGGAAACACCATATATTTT,CASSFRGAEGNTIYF
.,TRBV2,.,TRBJ1-4,15,TGTGCCAGCAGTGTTGTAGAGACAACTAATGAAAAACTGTTTTTT,CASSVVETTNEKLFF
.,TRBV12-3/TRBV12-4,.,TRBJ2-1,13,TGTGCCAGCAACTATAGAGGGTACAATGAGCAGTTCTTC,CASNYRGYNEQFF
.,TRBV2,.,TRBJ2-1,17,TGTGCCAGCAGTGAACTCTGGGGCAGTGGAACGTACAATGAGCAGTTCTTC,CASSELWGSGTYNEQFF
.,TRBV7-9,TRBD2,TRBJ2-1,15,TGTGCCAGCAGCTTTACGTGGGAGGGACACAATGAGCAGTTCTTC,CASSFTWEGHNEQFF
.,TRBV4-2,.,TRBJ2-5,13,TGTGCCAGCAGCCAACCCGGGCAAGAGACCCAGTACTTC,CASSQPGQETQYF
.,TRBV13,TRBD2,TRBJ2-1,16,TGTGCCAGCAGCTCTACTAGCGCCAGCTCCTACAATGAGCAGTTCTTC,CASSSTSASSYNEQFF
.,TRBV28,.,TRBJ1-2,12,TGTGCCAGCAGTGGACTCGGGCGGGGCTACACCTTC,CASSGLGRGYTF
.,TRBV15,.,TRBJ2-5,16,TGTGCCACCAGCAGAGCCCAACAGGGATTGAAAGAGACCCAGTACTTC,CATSRAQQGLKETQYF
once,TRBV5-1,.,TRBJ1-1,15,TGCGCCAGCAGCTTCGACCCGACAGCCATCACTGAAGCTTTCTTT,CASSFDPTAITEAFF
.,TRBV5-1,.,TRBJ2-7,14,TGCGCCAGCAGCCTTAGCGGAGACACCTACGAGCAGTACTTC,CASSLSGDTYEQYF
.,TRBV7-8,TRBD2,TRBJ2-3,16,TGTGCCAGCAGCCCACGTCTAGCGGGAGACCCAGATACGCAGTATTTT,CASSPRLAGDPDTQYF
.,TRBV20-1,.,TRBJ2-7,11,TGCAGTGCTAGACAGGACTACGAGCAGTACTTC,CSARQDYEQYF
once,TRBV29-1,.,TRBJ1-1,12,TGCAGCGTAGCGGTCGGGAACACTGAAGCTTTCTTT,CSVAVGNTEAFF
.,TRBV30,.,TRBJ1-5,14,TGTGCCTGGAGTCAGGGTGGGAACAATCAGCCCCAGCATTTT,CAWSQGGNNQPQHF
.,TRBV2,TRBD2,TRBJ2-3,14,TGTGCCAGCAAGCTAGCGGGAAGTACAGATACGCAGTATTTT,CASKLAGSTDTQYF
.,TRBV19,.,TRBJ1-2,15,TGTGCCAGTAGCCGAGTCACCGGGTCTAACTATGGCTACACCTTC,CASSRVTGSNYGYTF
.,TRBV7-3,.,TRBJ2-7,13,TGTGCCAGCAGCCTTAACAGGGAATACGAGCAGTACTTC,CASSLNREYEQYF
.,TRBV19,TRBD2,TRBJ2-2,17,TGTGCCAGTAGTATAGGCTTGGGACTAGCGCCCACCGGGGAGCTGTTTTTT,CASSIGLGLAPTGELFF
.,TRBV28,.,TRBJ2-5,15,TGTGCCAGCTGTCCACCGAGGCCAAAGCAAGAGACCCAGTACTTC,CASCPPRPKQETQYF
.,TRBV11-2,TRBD2,TRBJ2-3,17,TGTGCCAGCAGCCTCGGCCCGGGACTAGGGAGCACAGATACGCAGTATTTT,CASSLGPGLGSTDTQYF
.,TRBV11-2,TRBD2,TRBJ2-7,15,TGTGCCAGCAGCTTAGGTTCCAGCGGGAGAACCGAGCAGTACTTC,CASSLGSSGRTEQYF
.,TRBV7-9,.,TRBJ2-7,14,TGTGCCAGCAGCTTAGATCAGCTAGCCTACGAGCAGTACTTC,CASSLDQLAYEQYF
.,TRBV19,.,TRBJ1-1,13,TGTGCCAGTAGTCTCGGGATTTACACTGAAGCTTTCTTT,CASSLGIYTEAFF
few,TRBV20-1,.,TRBJ1-2,13,TGCAGTGCTAGTGAGGGAGATAACTATGGCTACACCTTC,CSASEGDNYGYTF
.,TRBV28,TRBD2,TRBJ2-2,13,TGTGCCAGCAGTCCCGGACTAGCCGGGGAGCTGTTTTTT,CASSPGLAGELFF
.,TRBV5-1,.,TRBJ1-2,13,TGCGCCAGCAGTCTCCAGGGGTACTATGGCTACACCTTC,CASSLQGYYGYTF
.,TRBV5-1,TRBD1,TRBJ1-1,15,TGCGCCAGCAGCTTGGCGGGGACAGAGAACACTGAAGCTTTCTTT,CASSLAGTENTEAFF
.,TRBV30,.,TRBJ1-2,13,TGTGCCTGGGGGACCGAGGCTAACTATGGCTACACCTTC,CAWGTEANYGYTF
.,TRBV27,TRBD2,TRBJ2-7,15,TGTGCCAGCAGTCTCATTTCAGCGGGAGGATACGAGCAGTACTTC,CASSLISAGGYEQYF
.,TRBV9,.,TRBJ2-3,16,TGTGCCAGCAGCGTAGGTATAGCGACTAGCACAGATACGCAGTATTTT,CASSVGIATSTDTQYF
.,TRBV7-8,TRBD1,TRBJ2-1,14,TGTGCCAGCAGTCCGACAGGGGGCTACAATGAGCAGTTCTTC,CASSPTGGYNEQFF
.,TRBV5-1,.,TRBJ2-2,15,TGCGCCAGCAGCTCTTGGCAGGGGGGAACCGGGGAGCTGTTTTTT,CASSSWQGGTGELFF
.,TRBV19,TRBD2,TRBJ2-1,13,TGTGCCAGTAGTACTATAGCGGGAGGGGAACAGTTCTTC,CASSTIAGGEQFF
.,TRBV28,TRBD2,TRBJ2-1,15,TGTGCCAGCAGCTCGTGGTCTAGCGGGAGGGCCGGGATGCTCTTC,CASSSWSSGRAGMLF
.,TRBV5-1,.,TRBJ2-3,14,TGCGCCAGCAGCTTGTCCAGGAGCACAGATACGCAGTATTTT,CASSLSRSTDTQYF
.,TRBV29-1,TRBD2,TRBJ2-2,18,TGCAGCGTTGAAGATTGGGGACTAGCGGGAGGGGATACCGGGGAGCTGTTTTTT,CSVEDWGLAGGDTGELFF
.,TRBV5-6,.,TRBJ1-1,15,TGTGCCAGCAGCTGGGGGCAGGGGCTAGGAACTGAAGCTTTCTTT,CASSWGQGLGTEAFF
once,TRBV10-1,TRBD2,TRBJ2-1,16,TGCGCCAGCAGTGAAGGACTAGCGGGATCGAGGACTGAGCAGTTCTTC,CASSEGLAGSRTEQFF
.,TRBV18,.,TRBJ2-5,15,TGTGCCAGCTCACTGGGGCCGGGGGAACGAGAGACCCAGTACTTC,CASSLGPGERETQYF
.,TRBV30,.,TRBJ1-1,10,TGTGCCTGGAGCCCCATGGCAGCTTTCTTT,CAWSPMAAFF
.,TRBV10-1,.,TRBJ1-2,13,TGCGCCAGCAGTGAACGAGGGAATTACGGCTACACCTTC,CASSERGNYGYTF
few,TRBV7-3,.,TRBJ1-1,12,TGTGCCAGCAGCTTAAATGGCCGAATAGCTTTCTTT,CASSLNGRIAFF
.,TRBV19,TRBD1,TRBJ2-1,16,TGTGCCAGTAGTCTCCTCGGGGACAGGGGTGGCAATGAGCAGTTCTTC,CASSLLGDRGGNEQFF
.,TRBV28,TRBD1,TRBJ1-2,16,TGTGCCACCATCCCCGGGGGACAGAATTCCAACTATGGCTACACCTTC,CATIPGGQNSNYGYTF
.,TRBV28,.,TRBJ2-7,14,TGTGCCAGCAATCCGGGACTCCAATCCTACGAGCAGTACTTC,CASNPGLQSYEQYF
.,TRBV19,.,TRBJ2-1,14,TGTGCCAGTAGTTTTGGGCTAGCTGTGAATGAGCAGTTCTTC,CASSFGLAVNEQFF
few,TRBV29-1,TRBD1,TRBJ1-4,15,TGCAGCGTTGGACAGGGGTCAAATCAAGAGGAAAAACTGTTTTTT,CSVGQGSNQEEKLFF
.,TRBV29-1,TRBD2,TRBJ2-5,14,TGCAGCGTTGGCTTAGCGGGATCTCGGGAGACCCAGTACTTC,CSVGLAGSRETQYF
once,TRBV28,.,TRBJ2-5,16,TGTGCCAGCAGTCCCGAAAGGGCGGGGCAGGGAGAGACCCAGTACTTC,CASSPERAGQGETQYF
once,TRBV7-9,TRBD1,TRBJ1-1,16,TGTGCCAGCAGCCCAGCCCGGTCTTCGGGACAGGGCGCATCTTTCTTT,CASSPARSSGQGASFF
once,TRBV5-1,TRBD2,TRBJ2-1,17,TGCGCCAGCAGCGTCGGGACTAGCGGGACGGGTTTCAATGAGCAGTTCTTC,CASSVGTSGTGFNEQFF
.,TRBV7-2,TRBD1,TRBJ1-6,15,TGTGCCAGCAGCTTAGAGGGACAGCGAAATTCACCCCTCCACTTT,CASSLEGQRNSPLHF
once,TRBV19,TRBD1,TRBJ1-5,12,TGTGCCACGGGACAGGGAGATCAGCCCCAGCATTTT,CATGQGDQPQHF
.,TRBV7-9,.,TRBJ2-3,16,TGTGCCAGCAGCTTGTTTGGCGGGTCTAGCACAGATACGCAGTATTTT,CASSLFGGSSTDTQYF
.,TRBV19,.,TRBJ1-1,14,TGTGCCAGTAGTACGCAGACAGGGAACACTGAAGCTTTCTTT,CASSTQTGNTEAFF